This entry is about one T cell receptor (beta chain). Its antigen remains unidentified. Per the germline V gene, CDR1 is MNHNS and CDR2 is SASEGT. The CDR3 covers 17 residues. The sample is drawn from a study of monozygotic twins with inflammatory bowel disease. General study findings and limits: Relative to healthy twins, IBD patients had fewer clonotypes in common with others, a gap that was especially apparent with disease activity.

UMIs containing a 6-nucleotide sample barcode were added via template switching. TCRalpha and TCRbeta cDNA underwent two nested PCRs of around 15 and 10 cycles. After re-calling the 5' RACE reads, TCRdb lists one entry per CDR3 protein, DNA absent. This sample's table reports about 210,000 distinct CDR3 sequences. The receptor's source is a human donor with ulcerative colitis or Crohn's disease, or a healthy co-twin of an affected twin (not recorded which). The V call is TRBV6-1, the J call TRBJ2-3; TCRdb proposes TRBD1, but this gene call is untestable without DNA. The sequenced material came from blood. The CDR3: CASSIGGGHFSTDTQYF.